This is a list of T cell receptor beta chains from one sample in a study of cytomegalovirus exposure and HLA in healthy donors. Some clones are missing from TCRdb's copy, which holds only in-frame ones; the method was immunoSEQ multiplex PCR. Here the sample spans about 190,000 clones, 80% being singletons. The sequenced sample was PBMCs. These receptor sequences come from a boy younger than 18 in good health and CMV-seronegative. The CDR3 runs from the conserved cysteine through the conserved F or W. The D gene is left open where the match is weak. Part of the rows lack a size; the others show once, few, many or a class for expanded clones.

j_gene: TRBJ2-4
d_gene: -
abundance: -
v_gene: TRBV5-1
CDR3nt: TGCGCCAGCAGCTTGGATGCGGGTTTGGCCAAAAACATTCAGTACTTC
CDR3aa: CASSLDAGLAKNIQYF

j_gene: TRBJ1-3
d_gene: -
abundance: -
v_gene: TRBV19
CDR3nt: TGTGCCAGTAGCAACAGTGGAAACACCATATATTTT
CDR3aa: CASSNSGNTIYF

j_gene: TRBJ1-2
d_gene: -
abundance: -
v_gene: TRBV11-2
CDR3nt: TGTGCCAGCAGCTCAATCCGGGACACGGAAAACTATGGCTACACCTTC
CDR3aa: CASSSIRDTENYGYTF

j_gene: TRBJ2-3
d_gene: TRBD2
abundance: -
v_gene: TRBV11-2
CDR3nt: TGTGCCAGCAGCTTTAGCGGGGGGCTGCTCGGCAGGGATACGCAGTATTTT
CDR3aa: CASSFSGGLLGRDTQYF

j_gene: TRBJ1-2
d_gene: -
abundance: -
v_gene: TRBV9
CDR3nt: TGTGCCAGCAGCCCCGCCAACAGGGAGGGCTACACCTTC
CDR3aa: CASSPANREGYTF

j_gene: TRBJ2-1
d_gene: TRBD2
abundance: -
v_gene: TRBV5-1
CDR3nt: TGCGCCAGCAGCGTTAATAGACTAGCGGGGGGATCGTATGTTTACAATGAGCAGTTCTTC
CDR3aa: CASSVNRLAGGSYVYNEQFF

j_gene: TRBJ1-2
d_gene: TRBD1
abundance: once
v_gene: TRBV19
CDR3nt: TGTGCCAGTAGCTTTTCCGGACAGGGAAGCTATGGCTACACCTTC
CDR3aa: CASSFSGQGSYGYTF

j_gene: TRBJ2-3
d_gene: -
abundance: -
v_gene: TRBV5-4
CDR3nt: TGTGCCAGCAGCTTGTCGTGGGCGCACACAGATACGCAGTATTTT
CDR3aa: CASSLSWAHTDTQYF

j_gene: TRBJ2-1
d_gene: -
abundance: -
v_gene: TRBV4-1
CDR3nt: TGCGCCAGCAGCCAAGTGGATATGGGCTTTAGCTCCTACAATGAGCAGTTCTTC
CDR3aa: CASSQVDMGFSSYNEQFF

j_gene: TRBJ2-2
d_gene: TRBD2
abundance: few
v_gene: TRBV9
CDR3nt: TGTGCCAGCAGCGTAGTAGCGGGCGACACCGGGGAGCTGTTTTTT
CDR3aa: CASSVVAGDTGELFF

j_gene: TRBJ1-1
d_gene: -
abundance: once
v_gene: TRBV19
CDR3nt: TGTGCCAGTAGTATGGACGGGGTGGGCGTGGGGGCTTTCTTT
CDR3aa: CASSMDGVGVGAFF

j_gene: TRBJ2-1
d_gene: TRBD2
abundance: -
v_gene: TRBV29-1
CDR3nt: TGCAGCGTTAAGTGGGTCCGCCCTAGCGGGGGTAGGTACAATGAGCAGTTCTTC
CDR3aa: CSVKWVRPSGGRYNEQFF

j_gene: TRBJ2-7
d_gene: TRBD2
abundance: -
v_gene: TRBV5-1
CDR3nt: TGCGCCAGCAGCTTGGGGACTAGCGGGAGCTCCTACGAGCAGTACTTC
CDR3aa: CASSLGTSGSSYEQYF

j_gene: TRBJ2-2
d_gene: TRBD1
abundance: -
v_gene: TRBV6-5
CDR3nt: TGTGCCAGCAGTTACTCGCAGGGGGTAGGCGGGGAGCTGTTTTTT
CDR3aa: CASSYSQGVGGELFF

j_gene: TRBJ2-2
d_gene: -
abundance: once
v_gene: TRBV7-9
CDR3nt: TGTGCCAGCAGCTCACGGAGGGCACTAGCCACCGGGGAGCTGTTTTTT
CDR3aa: CASSSRRALATGELFF

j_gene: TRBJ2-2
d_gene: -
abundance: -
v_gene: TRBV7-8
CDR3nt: TGTGCCAGCAGCCCGACCGCGGGAACGAACACCGGGGAGCTGTTTTTT
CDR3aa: CASSPTAGTNTGELFF

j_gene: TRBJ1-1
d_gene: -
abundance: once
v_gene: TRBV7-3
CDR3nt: TGTGCCAGCAGCCAACAGGGAGACACTGAAGCTTTCTTT
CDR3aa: CASSQQGDTEAFF

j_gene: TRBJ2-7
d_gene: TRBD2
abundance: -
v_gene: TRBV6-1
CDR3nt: TGTGCCAGCAGAGGGGAGGGGATGGCCGAGCAGTACTTC
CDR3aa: CASRGEGMAEQYF

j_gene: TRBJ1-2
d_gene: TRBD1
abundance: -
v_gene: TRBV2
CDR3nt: TGTGCCAGCCCCAAGACAGGGGCCTATGGCTACACCTTC
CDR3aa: CASPKTGAYGYTF

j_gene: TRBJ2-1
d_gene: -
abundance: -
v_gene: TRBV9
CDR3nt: TGTGCCTCGGAATCGGGGGACAATGAGCAGTTCTTC
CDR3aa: CASESGDNEQFF

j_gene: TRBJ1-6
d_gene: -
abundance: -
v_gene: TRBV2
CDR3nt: TGTGCCAGCAGTGGGACACCACCACCCCTCCACTTT
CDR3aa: CASSGTPPPLHF

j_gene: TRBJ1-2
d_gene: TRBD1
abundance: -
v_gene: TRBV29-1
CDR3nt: TGCAGCGTCCTGGGGGGGACAGGGGCTGCGGGGGATAGGGGCTACACCTTC
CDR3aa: CSVLGGTGAAGDRGYTF

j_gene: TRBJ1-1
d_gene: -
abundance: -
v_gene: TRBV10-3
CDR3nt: TGTGCCATCAGTGCACGAATTGGGGAGGGCAACACTGAAGCTTTCTTT
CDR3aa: CAISARIGEGNTEAFF

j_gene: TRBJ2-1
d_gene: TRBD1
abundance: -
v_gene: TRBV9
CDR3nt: TGTGCCAGCAGCTCCCCGGACAGGGACTCCTACAATGAGCAGTTCTTC
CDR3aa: CASSSPDRDSYNEQFF

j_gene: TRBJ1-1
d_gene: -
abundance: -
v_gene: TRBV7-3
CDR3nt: TGTGCCAGCAGCCGGATGCAGGGGACTGAAGCTTTCTTT
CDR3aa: CASSRMQGTEAFF

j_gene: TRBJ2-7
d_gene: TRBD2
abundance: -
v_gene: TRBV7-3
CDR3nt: TGTGCCAGCAGTTATAGCGGGAGAACAGACGAGCAGTATTTC
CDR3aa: CASSYSGRTDEQYF

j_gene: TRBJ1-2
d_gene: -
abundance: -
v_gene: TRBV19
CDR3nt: TGTGCCAGTAGTGCGCAGGGCTATGGCTACACCTTC
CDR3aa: CASSAQGYGYTF

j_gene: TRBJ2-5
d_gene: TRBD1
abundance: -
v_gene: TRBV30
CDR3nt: TGTGCCTGGTCGGGACAGGGGGTCGAGACCCAGTACTTC
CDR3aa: CAWSGQGVETQYF

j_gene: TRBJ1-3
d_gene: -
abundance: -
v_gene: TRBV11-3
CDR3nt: TGTGCCAGCAGCCTTTGGACAGCGGGAAACACCATATATTTT
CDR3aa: CASSLWTAGNTIYF

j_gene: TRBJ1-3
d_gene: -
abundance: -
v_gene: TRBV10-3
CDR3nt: TGTGCCATCAGTGAGCCGGACACTTGGGGAAACACCATATATTTT
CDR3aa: CAISEPDTWGNTIYF

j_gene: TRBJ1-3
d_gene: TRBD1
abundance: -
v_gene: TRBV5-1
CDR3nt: TGCGCCAGCAGCTTGGGTGGACAGGGTGGAAACACCATATATTTT
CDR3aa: CASSLGGQGGNTIYF

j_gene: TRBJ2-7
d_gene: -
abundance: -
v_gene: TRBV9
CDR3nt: TGTGCCAGCAGCCCTCAGGGGGGTCGTGAGCAGTACTTC
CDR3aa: CASSPQGGREQYF

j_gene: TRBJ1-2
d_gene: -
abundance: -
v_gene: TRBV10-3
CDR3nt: TGTGCCATCAGTGAGATCGACAGCTACGGCTACACCTTC
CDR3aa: CAISEIDSYGYTF

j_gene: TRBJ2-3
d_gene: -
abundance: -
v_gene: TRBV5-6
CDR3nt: TGTGCCAGCAGCTTGGGGGCAGGCAGCACAGATACGCAGTATTTT
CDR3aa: CASSLGAGSTDTQYF

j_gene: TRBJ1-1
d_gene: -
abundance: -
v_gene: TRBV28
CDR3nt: TGTGCCAGCAGCCCGTCGTACACCACTGAAGCTTTCTTT
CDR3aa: CASSPSYTTEAFF

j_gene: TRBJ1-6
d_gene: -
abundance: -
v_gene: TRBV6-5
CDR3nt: TGTGCCAGCAATCTGAGGATGAATTCACCCCTCCACTTT
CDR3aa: CASNLRMNSPLHF

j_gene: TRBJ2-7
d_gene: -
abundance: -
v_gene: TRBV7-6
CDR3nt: TGTGCCAGCAGCGTACTGGACAGATCCTACGAGCAGTACTTC
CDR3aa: CASSVLDRSYEQYF

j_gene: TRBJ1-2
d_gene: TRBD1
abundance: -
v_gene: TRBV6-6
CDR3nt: TGTGCCAGCAGTCGACAGGGAGCGAACTATGGCTACACCTTC
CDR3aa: CASSRQGANYGYTF

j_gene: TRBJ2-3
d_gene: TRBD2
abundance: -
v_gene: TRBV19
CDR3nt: TGTGCCAGTAGTATCGAGCGGGGTAGCACAGATACGCAGTATTTT
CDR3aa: CASSIERGSTDTQYF

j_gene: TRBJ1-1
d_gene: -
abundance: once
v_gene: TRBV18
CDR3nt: TGTGCCAGCTCACCGAGAGAGAACACTGAAGCTTTCTTT
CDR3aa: CASSPRENTEAFF

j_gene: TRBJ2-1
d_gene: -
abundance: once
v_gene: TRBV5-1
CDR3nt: TGCGCCAGCAGCTTCACAGACAATGAGCAGTTCTTC
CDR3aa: CASSFTDNEQFF

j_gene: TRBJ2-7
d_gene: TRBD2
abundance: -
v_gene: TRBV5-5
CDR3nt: TGTGCCAGCAGCTTGGTTGCTAGCGGGAACTACGAGCAGTACTTC
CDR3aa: CASSLVASGNYEQYF

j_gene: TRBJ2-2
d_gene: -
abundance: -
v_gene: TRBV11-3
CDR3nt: TGTGCCAGCAGCCTGGAGCCGAACACCGGGGAGCTGTTTTTT
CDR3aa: CASSLEPNTGELFF

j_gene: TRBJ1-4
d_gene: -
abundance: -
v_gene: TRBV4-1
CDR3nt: TGCGCCAGCAGCCAAGCATCGGGTGAAAAACTGTTTTTT
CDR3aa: CASSQASGEKLFF

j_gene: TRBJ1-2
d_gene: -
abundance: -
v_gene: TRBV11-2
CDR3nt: TGTGCCAGCAGCTTAGCTGGAGCCCCAGGGGGCTACACCTTC
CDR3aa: CASSLAGAPGGYTF

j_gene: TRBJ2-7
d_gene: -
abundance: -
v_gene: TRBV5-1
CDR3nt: TGCGCCAGCAGCGGCGGAGACTTAAGTACCTACGAGCAGTACTTC
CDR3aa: CASSGGDLSTYEQYF

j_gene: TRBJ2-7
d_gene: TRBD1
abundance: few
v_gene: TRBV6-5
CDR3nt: TGTGCCAGCAGTTTCGGACAGGTCCACTACGAGCAGTACTTC
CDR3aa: CASSFGQVHYEQYF

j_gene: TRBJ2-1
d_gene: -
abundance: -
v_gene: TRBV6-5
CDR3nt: TGTGCCAGCACCAAGGGACTTTACAATGAGCAGTTCTTC
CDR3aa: CASTKGLYNEQFF

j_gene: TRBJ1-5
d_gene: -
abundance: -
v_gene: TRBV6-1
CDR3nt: TGTGCCAGCAGTGAAGTGGTGCAGGGGTCCCGTCAGCCCCAGCATTTT
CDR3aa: CASSEVVQGSRQPQHF

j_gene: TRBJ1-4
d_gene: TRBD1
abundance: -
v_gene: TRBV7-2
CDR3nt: TGTGCCAGCAGCTATGGACAGGGGGGGGAAAAACTGTTTTTT
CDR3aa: CASSYGQGGEKLFF

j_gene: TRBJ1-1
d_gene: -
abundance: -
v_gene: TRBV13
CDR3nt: TGTGCCAGCAGCCTAGGACCTTCGAGTAGAACTGAAGCTTTCTTT
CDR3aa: CASSLGPSSRTEAFF

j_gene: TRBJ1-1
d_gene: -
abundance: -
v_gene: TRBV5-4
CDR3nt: TGTGCCAGCAGCTTTTCAATACTTACTAACACTGAAGCTTTCTTT
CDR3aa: CASSFSILTNTEAFF

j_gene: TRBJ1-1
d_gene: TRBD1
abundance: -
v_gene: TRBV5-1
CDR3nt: TGCGCCAGCAGCTTAACAGGGGAATATCGCACTGAAGCTTTCTTT
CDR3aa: CASSLTGEYRTEAFF

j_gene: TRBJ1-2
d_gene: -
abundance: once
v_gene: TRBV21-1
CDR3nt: TGTGCCAGCAGCACCAGTGGGCAGCCAGGCAACTATGGCTACACCTTC
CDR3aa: CASSTSGQPGNYGYTF